One sample yielded the 23 T cell receptor beta chains listed below, sequenced in a study of blood T cell repertoires in COVID-19. Sequencing used immunoSEQ multiplex PCR; TCRdb keeps in-frame clones, though not all of them. Among around 310,000 clones, about nine tenths were seen once, and the ten largest hold approximately 12%. Sequencing was carried out using peripheral blood. All receptors come from a woman aged 55 to 70 with acute or convalescent COVID-19.

The chain is built from TRBV6-5 and TRBJ1-2, with 7 bases fitting TRBD1. CDR1 and CDR2 (germline): MNHEY, SVGAGI. There are 15 residues in the CDR3. V shed 5 bases and J 0 bases; nucleotides not matched to a gene: 6. The CDR3 sequence is CASSSLGTANYGYTF. CDR3 sequence (DNA): TGTGCCAGCAGTAGCCTTGGGACAGCTAACTATGGCTACACCTTC.

The chain links TRBV4-1 to TRBJ1-5; a possible D gene is TRBD1 (6 bases). CDR3 size: 17 residues. Germline values: CDR1 MGHRA, CDR2 YSYEKL. The V end was cut by 4 bases, the J end by 4 bases, with 20 bases between. In DNA, the CDR3 is TGCGCCAGCAGCCTCTCGATGCGCGGGGGGCTGAATCAGCCCCAGCATTTT. Translation gives CASSLSMRGGLNQPQHF.

This clone occurred once. The genes are TRBV4-2 and TRBJ1-5; 7 bases agree with TRBD1. Germline CDR1 LGHNA, CDR2 YNFKEQ. The CDR3 is 15 residues long. The J segment lost 6 bases and the V segment lost 0 bases, leaving 5 bases of the junction unmatched. The CDR3 protein is CASSQEAGGLQPQHF. DNA for the CDR3: TGTGCCAGCAGCCAAGAGGCAGGGGGTCTTCAGCCCCAGCATTTT.

The CDR3, as DNA: TGTGCCAGCAGTGACCCTCGGACAGGATGGCAAGAGACCCAGTACTTC. It encodes CASSDPRTGWQETQYF. This chain uses TRBV6-2 or TRBV6-3 with TRBJ2-5, with TRBD1 identical over 7 bases. The germline CDR1 and CDR2 sequences are MNHEY and SVGEGT. The ends lost 5 bases at V and 2 bases at J; junction bases unmatched: 11. CDR3 size: 16 residues.

The chain joins TRBV4-3 to TRBJ1-2, with 9 bases identical to TRBD1. Trimming cost V 0 bases and J 3 bases; bases outside gene matches: 8. Germline V CDR1 and CDR2: LGHNA, YSLEER. The CDR3 loop spans 17 amino acids. In DNA form, the CDR3 reads TGCGCCAGCAGCCAAGATAGTACCGGACAGGGGCACTATGGCTACACCTTC. It yields the protein CASSQDSTGQGHYGYTF.

The rearrangement uses TRBV7-3 and TRBJ2-5; 9 positions match TRBD1. The CDR3 totals 18 residues. Germline-derived CDR1 and CDR2 are SGHTA and FQGTGA. Trimming at V came to 0 bases and at J to 1 base, leaving 9 bases not matched to a gene. This CDR3 is CASSLTNTGGAVQETQYF. The CDR3 DNA follows: TGTGCCAGCAGCTTAACGAATACAGGGGGCGCGGTCCAAGAGACCCAGTACTTC.

The chain couples TRBV7-9 to TRBJ1-2; 8 bases align to TRBD1. The germline gives CDR1 SEHNR, CDR2 FQNEAQ (reference sequence). With V trimmed by 6 bases and J by 4 bases, 10 bases remained unmatched. The CDR3 length is 15 residues. CDR3 protein: CASSSLRTGSYGYTF. The CDR3 DNA reads TGTGCCAGCAGTTCCCTTCGGACAGGGAGCTATGGCTACACCTTC.

The chain carries TRBV19 and TRBJ2-2, with TRBD2 matching over 10 bases. This CDR3 contains 16 residues. Germline assignment: CDR1 LNHDA and CDR2 SQIVND (reference sequence). Germline trimming cut 4 bases from V and 5 bases from J; bases unmatched to any gene: 7. The CDR3 region has the DNA TGTGCCAGTAGTACCAAAGCGGGAGGGAGAACCGGGGAGCTGTTTTTT. This translates into CASSTKAGGRTGELFF.

This chain joins TRBV28 and TRBJ1-2, with D tentatively TRBD1 (6 bases). The CDR3 is 14 amino acids. Trimming removed 6 bases at V and 7 bases at J, with 18 bases between. Germline V gene sequence: CDR1 MDHEN, CDR2 SYDVKM. CDR3 amino acids: CASSTIRTEGGYTF. The CDR3 DNA follows: TGTGCCAGCAGCACTATACGGACAGAGGGTGGCTACACCTTC.

The V and J genes are TRBV19 and TRBJ1-2, with D possibly being TRBD1 (6 bases). The V gene lost 1 base and the J gene lost 4 bases, with 19 bases spanning the gap. CDR1 and CDR2 from the germline V gene are LNHDA and SQIVND (reference sequence). CDR3 length equals 17 residues. The CDR3, as DNA: TGTGCCAGTAGTATAGGCTCGGCGGGGGGCCGGGCCTATGGCTACACCTTC. This sequence encodes CASSIGSAGGRAYGYTF. Based on the CDR3 plus reference TRBV19 and TRBJ1-2, the full variable domain is DGGITQSPKYLFRKEGQNVTLSCEQNLNHDAMYWYRQDPGQGLRLIYYSQIVNDFQKGDIAEGYSVSREKKESFPLTVTSAQKNPTAFYLCASSIGSAGGRAYGYTFGSGTRLTVV.

This sequence joins TRBV3-1 (or the pseudogene TRBV3-2) and TRBJ1-1, with D possibly TRBD1 on 5 matching bases. V shed 4 bases and J shed 1 base, with 16 bases lying between them. Germline V gives CDR1 LGHDT, CDR2 YNNKEL (reference sequence). The CDR3 runs 16 residues. CDR3 region: CASSPGAGHENTEAFF. CDR3 DNA sequence: TGTGCCAGCAGCCCCGGAGCCGGACACGAGAACACTGAAGCTTTCTTT.

This chain joins TRBV9 and TRBJ2-5, with D uncertain. Trimming pared 2 bases from V and 2 bases from J, leaving 10 bases between. The CDR3 runs to 14 residues. In germline, CDR1 is SGDLS, CDR2 YYNGEE. The CDR3 sequence: CASSVGSLQETQYF. The CDR3, as DNA: TGTGCCAGCAGCGTGGGCTCCTTGCAAGAGACCCAGTACTTC.

The chain combines TRBV28 with TRBJ2-5; tentatively, D is TRBD2 (6 bases). The V gene lost 4 bases and the J gene lost 1 base, with 13 bases spanning the gap. The CDR3 is made up of 15 amino acids. In germline, CDR1 is MDHEN, CDR2 SYDVKM. The CDR3 DNA reads as TGTGCCAGCAGTTCCTCTTGGGGGGTCCAAGAGACCCAGTACTTC. This codes for CASSSSWGVQETQYF.

This clone was recorded only once. The rearrangement joins TRBV7-6 to TRBJ2-5, with D perhaps matching TRBD2 (6 bases). Germline V gene lookup returns CDR1 SGHVS and CDR2 FNYEAQ. Trimming removed 0 bases at V and 0 bases at J, with 11 bases between. CDR3 length equals 16 residues. The CDR3: CASSLARRGDQETQYF. CDR3 bases: TGTGCCAGCAGCTTAGCGCGGAGGGGAGACCAAGAGACCCAGTACTTC.

This rearrangement joins TRBV6-5 to TRBJ2-1; 9 positions agree with TRBD1. With V trimmed by 6 bases and J by 5 bases, 5 bases remained unmatched. Germline V gene data show CDR1 as MNHEY and CDR2 as SVGAGI. CDR3 length: 14 residues. The CDR3 nucleotides are TGTGCCAGCAGCCCCGGGGACAGGGACAATGAGCAGTTCTTC. This gives the protein CASSPGDRDNEQFF.

This sequence joins TRBV7-3 and TRBJ1-1, with 7 bases identical to TRBD1. CDR1 is SGHTA and CDR2 is FQGTGA in the germline V gene. V shed 5 bases, J shed 5 bases, and the junction held 5 bases outside the gene matches. CDR3 length: 13 amino acids. The CDR3 DNA sequence: TGTGCCAGCAGCCCAGGGGGAGGAACTGAAGCTTTCTTT. This sequence encodes CASSPGGGTEAFF.

V gene TRBV5-6 combines with J gene TRBJ1-4; D gene ambiguous. This CDR3 contains 15 residues. V was clipped by 0 bases and J by 5 bases, with 11 bases between them. From germline, CDR1 is SGHDT and CDR2 YYEEEE. Here the CDR3 DNA reads TGTGCCAGCAGCTTGGCCGTCAGTCGCAATGAAAAACTGTTTTTT. It translates to CASSLAVSRNEKLFF. The variable domain in full, completed from reference TRBV5-6 and TRBJ1-4, reads DAGVTQSPTHLIKTRGQQVTLRCSPKSGHDTVSWYQQALGQGPQFIFQYYEEEERQRGNFPDRFSGHQFPNYSSELNVNALLLGDSALYLCASSLAVSRNEKLFFGSGTQLSVL.

The V call is TRBV3-1 (or the pseudogene TRBV3-2), the J call TRBJ2-3; D might be TRBD1 (5 bases). The CDR3 length is 14 residues. Trimming removed 4 bases at V and 2 bases at J, with 10 bases between. Germline V gives CDR1 LGHDT, CDR2 YNNKEL (reference sequence). The CDR3 spells CASSPGRVTDTQYF. The CDR3 DNA reads as TGTGCCAGCAGCCCCGGCAGGGTCACAGATACGCAGTATTTT.

V and J are TRBV7-6 and TRBJ2-1, with a possible D match to TRBD2 (5 bases). CDR1 and CDR2 from the germline V gene are SGHVS and FNYEAQ. This CDR3 region has 12 residues. V lost 5 bases to trimming and J lost 10 bases, with 12 bases between them. The CDR3 DNA reads as TGTGCCAGCAGCCTCCGGGGTGTGGAGCAGTTCTTC. Amino acid sequence: CASSLRGVEQFF.

This clone was detected once. The chain has TRBV6-5 and TRBJ2-2; possibly TRBD1 for D (5 bases). Germline V gene lookup returns CDR1 MNHEY and CDR2 SVGAGI. This CDR3 has 14 residues. Trimming cost V 7 bases and J 5 bases, with 14 bases left between them. The CDR3 loop reads CASKAGIETGELFF. CDR3 bases: TGTGCCAGCAAGGCAGGGATCGAGACCGGGGAGCTGTTTTTT.

The J gene is TRBJ2-7, the V gene TRBV27; D gene ambiguous. The CDR3 extends over 14 amino acids. Looked up from germline, CDR1 is MNHEY and CDR2 is SMNVEV (reference sequence). The ends were cut back, 5 bases at V and 3 bases at J, with 14 bases in the middle. DNA of the CDR3: TGTGCCAGCAGTCCGTCCGGGTTTTACTACGAGCAGTACTTC. Translation gives CASSPSGFYYEQYF.

V is TRBV24-1 and J is TRBJ2-3; D gene unclear. With 8 bases removed from V and 2 bases from J, the gap between germline ends came to 7 bases. Looked up from germline, CDR1 is KGHDR and CDR2 is SFDVKD. This CDR3 contains 12 residues. The CDR3 is CATTDNTDTQYF. Here the CDR3 DNA reads TGTGCCACCACAGATAACACAGATACGCAGTATTTT.

The chain couples TRBV19 to TRBJ1-2; D possibly corresponds to TRBD1 (6 bases). The V end lost 7 bases, the J end lost 11 bases, and 17 bases lay between the germline ends. The CDR3 consists of 12 residues. Per the germline V gene, CDR1 is LNHDA and CDR2 is SQIVND (reference sequence). CDR3 coding DNA: TGTGCCAGTAACGAGGGGGAGAGAAGGTACACCTTC. Protein: CASNEGERRYTF.